This note documents a single T cell receptor (beta chain) sequence. Trimming took 6 bases from V and 0 from J, leaving 15 bases between them. Germline values: CDR1 MRHNA, CDR2 SNTAGT. This CDR3 has 15 residues. This sample was taken from a study of blood T cell repertoires in COVID-19. The wider study: The cDNA or gDNA used as material had been derived from T cells, B-cell-depleted T cells, or PBMCs.

TCRdb's copy holds only in-frame clones and misses some; the assay was immunoSEQ multiplex PCR. This table has under 350,000 clones, 83% appearing once. Sequencing was done on a sample of peripheral blood. The chain couples TRBV6-4 to TRBJ2-7; tentatively, D is TRBD2 (7 bases). The sequence derives from a woman aged 45-60 years who had recovered from COVID-19. CDR3: CASREWRGPSYEQYF. The CDR3 DNA sequence: TGTGCCAGCAGGGAATGGCGGGGGCCCTCCTACGAGCAGTACTTC.